This entry describes one TCR beta chain. Its antigen is unidentified. Assay used: immunoSEQ multiplex PCR; TCRdb lists only in-frame clones, some missing. The repertoire has 150,000 to 160,000 clones, 88% of them found once; the top ten carry around 3%. This entry is derived from a study of T cell responses to AZD1222 COVID-19 vaccine. Broader study findings: Repertoire sampling was restricted to post-peak T cell response timepoints.

The V and J ends lost 0 bases and 5 bases respectively, with 12 bases between them. The CDR3 contains 15 residues. Germline V gene lookup returns CDR1 SGHAT and CDR2 FQDESV (reference sequence). The sample consisted of peripheral blood, taken on day 0 of AZD1222 vaccination. The sequence came from an adult in good health. The chain links TRBV11-1 to TRBJ2-3; no clear D. The CDR3 DNA reads as TGTGCCAGCAGCTTAGCATCCGGCTTTCGAGATACGCAGTATTTT. It is translated as CASSLASGFRDTQYF.